This T cell receptor (beta chain) comes out of a study of cytomegalovirus exposure and HLA in healthy donors. Researchers ran the PCR with 60 Vbeta and 13 Jbeta primers. Profiling relied on immunoSEQ multiplex PCR, and the TCRdb table lists in-frame clones only, not all of them. Of over 60,000 clones listed, more than 75% are singletons. Notes on this clone: No antigen is known for it.

Study findings and constraints: The classifier reportedly diagnosed cytomegalovirus status with high sensitivity and specificity.

The CDR3 totals 21 residues. Sequences were obtained from PBMCs. This TCR derives from a man aged 18 to 29 in good health and CMV-seronegative. The chain recombines TRBV21-1 with TRBJ2-7; the table's D call, TRBD1, has no DNA check behind it. TRBV21-1 is marked as a pseudogene. The CDR3 here is CASSRGQGMSTREMRLYEQYF. The CDR3 nucleotides are TGTGCCAGCAGCAGGGGACAGGGGATGTCAACCCGAGAGATGCGCCTCTACGAGCAGTACTTC.